The 18 T cell receptor beta chains in this list originate from one sample, sequenced in a study of control samples from healthy donors and cancer patients. TCRdb's table, derived via immunoSEQ multiplex PCR, lists solely in-frame clones and lacks some. The sample lists more than 70,000 clones, approximately 94% seen once, with over 2.5% in the top ten. The sample was blood. These receptors all come from a woman under 40 in good health.

This rearrangement joins TRBV28 to TRBJ2-5, with 8 bases fitting TRBD2. Unmatched junction bases numbered 8, after V lost 3 bases and J lost 2 bases. This CDR3 comprises 16 residues. Germline lookup yields CDR1 MDHEN and CDR2 SYDVKM. The CDR3 sequence: CASSLGRGGSQETQYF. The DNA for the CDR3 is TGTGCCAGCAGTTTGGGTCGCGGGGGGTCACAAGAGACCCAGTACTTC.

The gene calls are TRBV11-2 and TRBJ1-4, with D possibly TRBD1 on 6 matching bases. The germline V and J ends were trimmed by 1 base and 8 bases, with 20 bases remaining between them. This CDR3 region has 17 residues. Germline V CDR1 and CDR2: SGHAT, FQNNGV. For the CDR3, the DNA is TGTGCCAGCAGCTTAGGGTTGTGGTCGGGGGCCGCCGAAAAACTGTTTTTT. This translates into CASSLGLWSGAAEKLFF.

The CDR3 sequence is CASSLVGQSYGYTF. In DNA, the CDR3 is TGCGCCAGCAGCTTGGTCGGACAGAGCTATGGCTACACCTTC. The chain links TRBV5-1 to TRBJ1-2, with a weak D call TRBD1 (6 bases). Germline loops: CDR1 SGHRS, CDR2 YFSETQ. V lost 0 bases, J lost 4 bases, and 10 bases lay in between. There are 14 residues in the CDR3.

J is TRBJ1-1 and V is TRBV25-1, with unresolved D. V lost 1 base to trimming and J lost 5 bases, with 8 bases between them. Germline loops: CDR1 MGHDK, CDR2 SYGVNS. The CDR3 spans 13 residues. The CDR3 region is CASSEWTGTEAFF. Written as DNA, the CDR3 is TGTGCCAGCAGTGAATGGACCGGGACTGAAGCTTTCTTT. Supplemented by reference TRBV25-1 and TRBJ1-1, the full variable domain reads EADIYQTPRYLVIGTGKKITLECSQTMGHDKMYWYQQDPGMELHLIHYSYGVNSTEKGDLSSESTVSRIRTEHFPLTLESARPSHTSQYLCASSEWTGTEAFFGQGTRLTVV.

The V and J genes are TRBV10-3 and TRBJ1-6; perhaps TRBD1 as D (6 bases). The CDR3 has 14 amino acids. V lost 8 bases to trimming and J lost 6 bases, with 14 bases between them. Germline V lookup: CDR1 ENHRY, CDR2 SYGVKD. CDR3 loop: CAIGREGGNSPLHF. CDR3 nucleotides: TGTGCCATCGGAAGGGAAGGGGGTAATTCACCCCTCCACTTT.

This rearrangement joins TRBV12-3 or TRBV12-4 to TRBJ1-1; no firm D call. The CDR3 is 11 residues long. V was pared by 11 bases and J by 5 bases, with 12 bases between. The CDR3 DNA sequence: TGTGCCTCCCTGTTGGGAACTGAAGCTTTCTTT. This encodes CASLLGTEAFF.

In its sample, this clone was seen once. This chain connects TRBV7-3 to TRBJ1-1; 8 positions match TRBD1. With V trimmed by 7 bases and J by 4 bases, 2 bases remained unmatched. This CDR3 spans 12 amino acids. Germline CDR1 SGHTA, CDR2 FQGTGA. CDR3 protein: CASTRGPTEAFF. CDR3 in DNA: TGTGCCAGCACCAGGGGGCCCACTGAAGCTTTCTTT.

V and J are TRBV12-5 and TRBJ1-6, with a possible D match to TRBD1 (6 bases). V lost 1 base and J lost 5, with 9 bases in between. From germline, CDR1 is LGHNT and CDR2 FRNRAP. The CDR3 extends over 15 amino acids. The CDR3 is CASGLGTANNSPLHF. In DNA, the CDR3 is TGTGCTAGTGGTTTGGGGACAGCTAATAATTCACCCCTCCACTTT. Full variable domain (missing parts from reference TRBV12-5 and TRBJ1-6): DARVTQTPRHKVTEMGQEVTMRCQPILGHNTVFWYRQTMMQGLELLAYFRNRAPLDDSGMPKDRFSAEMPDATLATLKIQPSEPRDSAVYFCASGLGTANNSPLHFGNGTRLTVT.

The chain links TRBV11-1 to TRBJ2-7, with D possibly matching TRBD2 (6 bases). Per germline, CDR1 SGHAT and CDR2 FQDESV (reference sequence). V shed 0 bases and J shed 0 bases, with 9 bases lying between them. The CDR3 is 15 amino acids. CDR3 protein: CASSLAGGSSYEQYF. CDR3 bases: TGTGCCAGCAGCTTAGCGGGGGGAAGCTCCTACGAGCAGTACTTC.

The chain employs TRBV5-6 and TRBJ1-2; D unresolved. The V end was cut by 6 bases, the J end by 5 bases, with 20 bases between. The CDR3 extends over 15 amino acids. The germline gives CDR1 SGHDT, CDR2 YYEEEE. CDR3 loop: CASTPTHHSRYGYTF. CDR3 nucleotides: TGTGCCAGCACCCCCACACATCATTCTCGGTATGGCTACACCTTC.

The V and J genes are TRBV5-6 and TRBJ1-1, with D maybe TRBD1 (6 bases). The CDR3 runs 15 residues. V shed 4 bases and J shed 3 bases, with 16 bases lying between them. CDR1 SGHDT and CDR2 YYEEEE come from the germline V gene. CDR3 DNA: TGTGCCAGCAGCCCAAAATACGGGGGCGACACTGAAGCTTTCTTT. It yields the protein CASSPKYGGDTEAFF.

The chain uses TRBV7-8 and TRBJ1-5, with D unclear. Trimming took 3 bases from V and 5 from J, leaving 11 bases between them. This CDR3 has 14 amino acids. Germline V gives CDR1 SGHVS, CDR2 FQNEAQ. The CDR3, as DNA: TGTGCCAGCAGCTTCGTCGGGAACGATCAGCCCCAGCATTTT. Its protein product is CASSFVGNDQPQHF.

V gene TRBV28 combines with J gene TRBJ1-1; D call uncertain. V lost 6 bases to trimming and J lost 4 bases, with 15 bases between them. Per germline, CDR1 MDHEN and CDR2 SYDVKM. There are 14 residues in the CDR3. CDR3 protein: CASRVQLTVTEAFF. The CDR3, as DNA: TGTGCCAGCAGAGTACAGTTAACGGTCACTGAAGCTTTCTTT.

CDR3 nucleotide sequence: TGTGCCAGCTCACTGAGCGGGTACCAAGAGACCCAGTACTTC. Translating gives CASSLSGYQETQYF. The chain combines TRBV18 with TRBJ2-5; a weak D match, TRBD2 (6 bases). The CDR3 extends over 14 amino acids. The V end was cut by 4 bases, the J end by 0 bases, with 9 bases between. Germline V gene data show CDR1 as KGHSH and CDR2 as LQKENI. The whole variable domain, filled in from reference TRBV18 and TRBJ2-5, reads NAGVMQNPRHLVRRRGQEARLRCSPMKGHSHVYWYRQLPEEGLKFMVYLQKENIIDESGMPKERFSAEFPKEGPSILRIQQVVRGDSAAYFCASSLSGYQETQYFGPGTRLLVL.

This rearrangement joins TRBV19 to TRBJ2-5, with D hard to call. Trimming took 2 bases from V and 0 from J, leaving 10 bases between them. Per the germline V gene, CDR1 is LNHDA and CDR2 is SQIVND (reference sequence). This CDR3 is 15 amino acids long. CDR3 sequence (DNA): TGTGCCAGTAGTATAACGGTGACGAACCAAGAGACCCAGTACTTC. Translated, it gives CASSITVTNQETQYF.

The chain carries TRBV2 and TRBJ2-7; D not certain. Germline V CDR1 and CDR2: SNHLY, FYNNEI. There are 14 residues in the CDR3. The germline V and J ends were trimmed by 3 bases and 1 base, with 10 bases remaining between them. The CDR3: CASSEADQSYEQYF. For the CDR3, the DNA is TGTGCCAGCAGTGAGGCTGATCAATCCTACGAGCAGTACTTC.

This clone was recorded once. The chain joins TRBV5-5 to TRBJ2-7; D gene uncertain. Trimming took 0 bases from V and 1 from J, leaving 5 bases between them. CDR3 length equals 13 residues. Germline loops: CDR1 SGHKS, CDR2 YYEKEE (reference sequence). The CDR3 nucleotides read TGTGCCAGCAGCTTGGACAATTCCTACGAGCAGTACTTC. It translates to CASSLDNSYEQYF.

The V and J genes are TRBV27 and TRBJ1-2; D not resolved. The germline V gene encodes CDR1 MNHEY and CDR2 SMNVEV (reference sequence). V lost 7 bases and J 7 bases, leaving 19 bases between the germline ends. This CDR3 is built from 14 residues. CDR3 DNA: TGTGCCAGCACCTCACTATGGAGTCCGAGTGGCTACACCTTC. This sequence encodes CASTSLWSPSGYTF.